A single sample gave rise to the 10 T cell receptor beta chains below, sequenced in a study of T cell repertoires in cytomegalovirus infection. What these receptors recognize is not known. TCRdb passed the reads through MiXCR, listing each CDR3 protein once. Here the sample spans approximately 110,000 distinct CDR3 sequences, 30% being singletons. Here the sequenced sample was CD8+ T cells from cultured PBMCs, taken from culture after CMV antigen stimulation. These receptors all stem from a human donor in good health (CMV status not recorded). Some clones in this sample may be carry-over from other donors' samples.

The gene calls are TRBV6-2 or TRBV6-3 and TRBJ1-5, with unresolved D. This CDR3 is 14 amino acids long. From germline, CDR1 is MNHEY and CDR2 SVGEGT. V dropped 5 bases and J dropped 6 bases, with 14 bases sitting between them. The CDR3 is CASSHGPEGQPQHF. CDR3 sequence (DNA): TGTGCCAGCAGTCACGGGCCAGAGGGTCAGCCCCAGCATTTT.

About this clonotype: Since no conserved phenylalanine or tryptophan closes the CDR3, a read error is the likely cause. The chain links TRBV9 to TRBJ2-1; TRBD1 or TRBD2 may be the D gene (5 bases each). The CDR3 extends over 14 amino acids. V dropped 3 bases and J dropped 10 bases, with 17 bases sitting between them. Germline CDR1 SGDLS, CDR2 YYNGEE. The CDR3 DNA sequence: TGTGCCAGCAGCGCGCCGGGACCTCCGATAGAGCAGTTCTCC. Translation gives CASSAPGPPIEQFS.

Here the CDR3 reads CASSLVALSTDTQYF. The CDR3 region has the DNA TGTGCCAGCAGCTTAGTAGCTCTCAGTACAGATACGCAGTATTTT. The gene calls are TRBV11-2 and TRBJ2-3; D not certain. This CDR3 is built from 15 residues. Germline values: CDR1 SGHAT, CDR2 FQNNGV. V lost 1 base and J 3 bases, leaving 11 bases between the germline ends.

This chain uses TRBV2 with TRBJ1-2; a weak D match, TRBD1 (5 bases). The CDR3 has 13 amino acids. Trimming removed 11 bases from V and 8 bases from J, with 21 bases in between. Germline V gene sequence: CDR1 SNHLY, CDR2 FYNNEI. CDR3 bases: TGTGCCTCAGGGTGGGCAGACCCGAACGGCTACACCTTC. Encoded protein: CASGWADPNGYTF.

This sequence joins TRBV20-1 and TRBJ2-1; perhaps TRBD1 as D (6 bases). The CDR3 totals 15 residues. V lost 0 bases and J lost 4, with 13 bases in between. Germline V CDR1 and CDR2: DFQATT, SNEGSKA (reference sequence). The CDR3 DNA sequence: TGCAGTGCTAGAGATCTAGGGGGTAATTACAATGAGCAGTTCTTC. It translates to CSARDLGGNYNEQFF.

The CDR3 nucleotides are TGCGCCAGCAGCCAAGAAATTAATGAGCAGTTCTTC. This encodes CASSQEINEQFF. The chain joins TRBV4-1 to TRBJ2-1; the D is unclear. Germline CDR1 reads MGHRA; CDR2 reads YSYEKL. V lost 0 bases, J lost 7 bases, and 4 bases lay in between. The CDR3 has 12 amino acids.

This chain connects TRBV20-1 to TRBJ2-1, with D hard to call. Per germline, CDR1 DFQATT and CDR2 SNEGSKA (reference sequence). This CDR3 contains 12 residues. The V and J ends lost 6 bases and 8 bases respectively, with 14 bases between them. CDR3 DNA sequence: TGCAGTGCCCCGGACGTTATCTATGAGCAGTTCTTC. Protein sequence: CSAPDVIYEQFF.

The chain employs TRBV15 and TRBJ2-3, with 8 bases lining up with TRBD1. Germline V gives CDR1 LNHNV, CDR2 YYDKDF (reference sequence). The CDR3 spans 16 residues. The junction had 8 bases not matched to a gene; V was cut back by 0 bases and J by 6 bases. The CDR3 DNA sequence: TGTGCCACCAGCAGAGATCGGTGGGCAGGGGGCGATACGCAGTATTTT. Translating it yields CATSRDRWAGGDTQYF.

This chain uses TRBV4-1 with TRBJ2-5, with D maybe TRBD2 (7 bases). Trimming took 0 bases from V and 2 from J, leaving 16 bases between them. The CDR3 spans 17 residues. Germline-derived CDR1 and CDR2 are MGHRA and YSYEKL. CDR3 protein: CASSQERAGAAQETQYF. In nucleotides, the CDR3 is TGCGCCAGCAGCCAAGAGAGGGCGGGGGCGGCACAAGAGACCCAGTACTTC.

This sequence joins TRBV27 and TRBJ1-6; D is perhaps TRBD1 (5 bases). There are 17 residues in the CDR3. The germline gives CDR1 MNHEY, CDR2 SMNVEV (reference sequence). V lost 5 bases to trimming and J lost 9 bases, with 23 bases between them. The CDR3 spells CASSPLGQDRRSSPLHF. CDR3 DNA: TGTGCCAGCAGTCCCCTGGGGCAGGACCGGCGGAGTTCACCCCTCCACTTT.